The 19 T cell receptor beta chains listed next were all sequenced from one sample in a study of T cell responses to AZD1222 COVID-19 vaccine. TCRdb's copy holds only in-frame clones and misses some; the assay was immunoSEQ multiplex PCR. The profile shows 180,000 or so clones, over 85% of them singletons. Sequencing was performed on peripheral blood, taken on day 0 of AZD1222 vaccination. These receptor sequences come from an adult in good health.

The V gene is TRBV30, the J gene TRBJ1-2; 7 bases align to TRBD1. V shed 1 base and J 8 bases; nucleotides not matched to a gene: 7. From germline, CDR1 is GTSNPN and CDR2 SVGIG (reference sequence). The CDR3 is 13 residues long. DNA of the CDR3: TGTGCCTGGAGTGAAGGGGGCGCGTTGGGCTACACCTTC. Amino acids: CAWSEGGALGYTF.

V gene TRBV3-1 (or the pseudogene TRBV3-2) combines with J gene TRBJ1-4, with D uncertain. CDR1 and CDR2 from the germline V gene are LGHDT and YNNKEL (reference sequence). This CDR3 is built from 14 residues. V lost 4 bases and J 4 bases, leaving 10 bases between the germline ends. CDR3 nucleotides: TGTGCCAGCAGCCCCACGGGGTTTAATGAAAAACTGTTTTTT. This encodes CASSPTGFNEKLFF.

This chain joins TRBV5-5 and TRBJ1-2, with TRBD1 matching over 11 bases. Germline trimming cut 7 bases from V and 8 bases from J; bases unmatched to any gene: 4. The CDR3 has 12 amino acids. CDR1 and CDR2 from the germline V gene are SGHKS and YYEKEE (reference sequence). The CDR3 DNA follows: TGTGCCAGCGGACAGGGGGCAGGAGGCTACACCTTC. As protein: CASGQGAGGYTF.

This sequence joins TRBV7-8 and TRBJ1-1; perhaps TRBD1 as D (6 bases). CDR1 is SGHVS, CDR2 FQNEAQ, per germline. V lost 1 base, J lost 6 bases, and 12 bases lay in between. CDR3 size: 14 residues. The CDR3 reads CASSLGGLGAEAFF. In DNA form, the CDR3 reads TGTGCCAGCAGCTTAGGGGGGCTGGGAGCTGAAGCTTTCTTT.

The chain uses TRBV25-1 and TRBJ2-1; 16 nucleotides agree with TRBD2. V dropped 5 bases and J dropped 1; count of bases not matched to a gene: 2. Germline V gene sequence: CDR1 MGHDK, CDR2 SYGVNS. The CDR3 covers 17 residues. The CDR3 nucleotides are TGTGCCAGCAGTAAGGGACTAGCGGGAGGGTCCTACAATGAGCAGTTCTTC. Translated: CASSKGLAGGSYNEQFF.

This chain joins TRBV6-5 and TRBJ2-7; TRBD1 matches at 10 bases. Germline CDR1 reads MNHEY; CDR2 reads SVGAGI. The CDR3 has 14 amino acids. The ends lost 5 bases at V and 6 bases at J; junction bases unmatched: 7. CDR3 amino acids: CASSRTGGISEQYF. CDR3 sequence (DNA): TGTGCCAGCAGTCGGACAGGGGGGATCAGCGAGCAGTACTTC.

The CDR3 nucleotides are TGTGCCAGCAGTCGAACGGGAGGGAACTATGGCTACACCTTC. Translating gives CASSRTGGNYGYTF. The gene calls are TRBV6-4 and TRBJ1-2, with D unclear. The germline V and J ends were trimmed by 5 bases and 2 bases, with 12 bases remaining between them. In germline, CDR1 is MRHNA, CDR2 SNTAGT. CDR3 length equals 14 residues.

The chain joins TRBV6-5 to TRBJ1-2; a weak D match, TRBD1 (5 bases). The V end lost 8 bases, the J end lost 2 bases, and 18 bases lay between the germline ends. Germline loops: CDR1 MNHEY, CDR2 SVGAGI. The CDR3 loop spans 15 amino acids. In nucleotides, the CDR3 is TGTGCCAGCCACCTGGAGCCCGGGGGGAACTATGGCTACACCTTC. Residues: CASHLEPGGNYGYTF.

The chain employs TRBV30 and TRBJ1-2, with D perhaps TRBD1 (5 bases). This CDR3 is 12 amino acids long. Trimming stripped 1 base from V and 8 bases from J, with 11 bases between. Germline-derived CDR1 and CDR2 are GTSNPN and SVGIG (reference sequence). CDR3 sequence reads: CAWSGTRAGYTF. CDR3 DNA: TGTGCCTGGAGTGGGACACGGGCGGGCTACACCTTC.

J is TRBJ2-1 and V is TRBV7-9, with TRBD2 matching over 13 bases. The CDR3 consists of 18 residues. Germline values: CDR1 SEHNR, CDR2 FQNEAQ (reference sequence). The J segment lost 3 bases and the V segment lost 4 bases, leaving 9 bases of the junction unmatched. CDR3 region: CASSYGTSGTLFYNEQFF. CDR3 bases: TGTGCCAGCAGCTACGGGACTAGCGGGACCCTTTTCTACAATGAGCAGTTCTTC.

This chain connects TRBV5-6 to TRBJ1-2; tentative D call: TRBD1 (5 bases). Trimming pared 4 bases from V and 1 base from J, leaving 11 bases between. The CDR3 contains 14 residues. Looked up from germline, CDR1 is SGHDT and CDR2 is YYEEEE. The CDR3 coding sequence is TGTGCCAGCAGCAGCAGACAGAATAACTATGGCTACACCTTC. The encoded protein is CASSSRQNNYGYTF.

The V gene is TRBV4-1, the J gene TRBJ2-6, with TRBD2 matching over 7 bases. This CDR3 has 19 residues. The V gene's germline CDR1 is MGHRA and CDR2 YSYEKL. The V gene end was trimmed by 0 bases and the J gene end by 4 bases; junction bases not matched to a gene: 12. CDR3 sequence (DNA): TGCGCCAGCAGCCAAGATCCGGGGGGATCCCTTGCGGGGGCCAACGTCCTGACTTTC. Translating it yields CASSQDPGGSLAGANVLTF.

The genes are TRBV5-6 and TRBJ1-2; no clear D. The CDR3 loop spans 15 amino acids. Per the germline V gene, CDR1 is SGHDT and CDR2 is YYEEEE. V dropped 0 bases and J dropped 6 bases, with 15 bases sitting between them. The CDR3 nucleotides read TGTGCCAGCAGCTTGGGACGGACGCCGGTACATGGCTACACCTTC. Protein product: CASSLGRTPVHGYTF. The full variable domain, its missing parts supplied by reference TRBV5-6 and TRBJ1-2, is DAGVTQSPTHLIKTRGQQVTLRCSPKSGHDTVSWYQQALGQGPQFIFQYYEEEERQRGNFPDRFSGHQFPNYSSELNVNALLLGDSALYLCASSLGRTPVHGYTFGSGTRLTVV.

The gene calls are TRBV7-6 and TRBJ1-5; 10 nucleotides match TRBD1. The CDR3 is made up of 15 amino acids. CDR1 is SGHVS, CDR2 FNYEAQ, per germline. The junction had 3 bases not matched to a gene; V was cut back by 1 base and J by 6 bases. CDR3 DNA: TGTGCCAGCAGCTTAGGACAGGGGGCTTTTCAGCCCCAGCATTTT. Its translation is CASSLGQGAFQPQHF.

The rearrangement joins TRBV5-1 to TRBJ1-1; TRBD1 matches at 8 bases. The germline gives CDR1 SGHRS, CDR2 YFSETQ. The CDR3 has 13 amino acids. The V and J ends lost 6 bases and 1 base, in that order; junction bases with no gene match: 2. The CDR3 region has the DNA TGCGCCAGCAAGGGACAGGAGAACACTGAAGCTTTCTTT. Amino acids: CASKGQENTEAFF.

The V and J genes are TRBV7-2 and TRBJ1-2; no reliable D call. The V end was cut by 2 bases, the J end by 0 bases, with 16 bases between. The CDR3 extends over 17 amino acids. The germline V gene encodes CDR1 SGHTA and CDR2 FQGNSA. For the CDR3, the DNA is TGTGCCAGCAGCTTAAGTTTTGGGAGGGTGGCTAACTATGGCTACACCTTC. This translates into CASSLSFGRVANYGYTF.

The chain links TRBV27 to TRBJ1-2; D gene uncertain. Germline V gives CDR1 MNHEY, CDR2 SMNVEV (reference sequence). Trimming took 8 bases from V and 1 from J, leaving 5 bases between them. This CDR3 is built from 11 residues. The CDR3 loop is CASGYNYGYTF. CDR3 coding DNA: TGTGCCAGCGGATATAACTATGGCTACACCTTC.

The chain joins TRBV16 to TRBJ1-5; D is unresolved. This CDR3 region has 14 residues. CDR1 and CDR2 (germline): KGHSY, FQNENV. V dropped 3 bases and J dropped 3 bases, with 9 bases sitting between them. As DNA, the CDR3 is TGTGCCAGCAGCCAGATAGGTCCCAATCAGCCCCAGCATTTT. It translates to CASSQIGPNQPQHF.

J is TRBJ2-3 and V is TRBV11-3, with 7 bases matching TRBD1. The CDR3 has 15 amino acids. J lost 5 bases, V lost 4 bases, and 9 bases had no gene match. Germline loops: CDR1 SGHNT, CDR2 YENEEA. DNA for the CDR3: TGTGCCAGCAGCTCTTCAGACAGGGCCGGAGATACGCAGTATTTT. Amino acid sequence: CASSSSDRAGDTQYF.